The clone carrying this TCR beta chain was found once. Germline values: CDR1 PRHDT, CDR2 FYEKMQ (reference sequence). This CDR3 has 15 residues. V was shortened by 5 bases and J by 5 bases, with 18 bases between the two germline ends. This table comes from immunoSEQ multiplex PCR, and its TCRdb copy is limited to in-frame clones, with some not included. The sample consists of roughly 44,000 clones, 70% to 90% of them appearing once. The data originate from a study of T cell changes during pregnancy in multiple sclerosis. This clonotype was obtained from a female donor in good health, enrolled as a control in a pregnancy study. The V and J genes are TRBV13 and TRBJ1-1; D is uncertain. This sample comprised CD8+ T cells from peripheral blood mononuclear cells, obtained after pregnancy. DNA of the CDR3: TGTGCCAGCAGCCTATCGGCGGGGAGGTATACTGAAGCTTTCTTT. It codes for CASSLSAGRYTEAFF.